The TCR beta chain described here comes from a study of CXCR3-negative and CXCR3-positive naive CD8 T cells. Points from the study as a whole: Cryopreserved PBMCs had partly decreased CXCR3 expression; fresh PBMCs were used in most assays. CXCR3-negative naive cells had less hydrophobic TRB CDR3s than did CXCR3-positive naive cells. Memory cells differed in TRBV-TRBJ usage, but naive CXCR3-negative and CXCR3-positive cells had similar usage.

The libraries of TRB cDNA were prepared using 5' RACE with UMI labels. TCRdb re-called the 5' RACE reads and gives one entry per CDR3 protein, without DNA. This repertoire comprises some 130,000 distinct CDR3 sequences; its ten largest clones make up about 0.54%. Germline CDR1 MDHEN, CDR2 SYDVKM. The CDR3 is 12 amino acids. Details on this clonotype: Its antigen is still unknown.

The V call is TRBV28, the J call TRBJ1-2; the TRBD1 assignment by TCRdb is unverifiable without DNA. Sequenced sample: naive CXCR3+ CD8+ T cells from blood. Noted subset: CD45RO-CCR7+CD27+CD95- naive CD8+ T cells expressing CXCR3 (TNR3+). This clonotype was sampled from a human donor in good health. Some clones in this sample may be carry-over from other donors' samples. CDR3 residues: CASSDRGLGYTF.